This T cell receptor (beta chain) was documented in a study of CD8 T cells in ankylosing spondylitis. V lost 3 bases, J lost 6 bases, and 11 bases lay in between. The V gene's germline CDR1 is SGHTA and CDR2 FQGNSA. The CDR3 length is 13 residues. One entry per CDR3 protein results from TCRdb running MiXCR on the 5' RACE reads. The table shows some 250,000 distinct CDR3 sequences, with 9.5% to 12% occurring only once. This clonotype was detected many times. This receptor was identified in a male donor with ankylosing spondylitis or in good health (not recorded which). This chain connects TRBV7-2 to TRBJ1-2; D is unclear. The sample consisted of blood, either unsorted or a sorted T cell fraction (not recorded which). The CDR3 DNA follows: TGTGCCAGCAGCTTGAGGCAGCTTGATGGCTACACCTTC. It yields the protein CASSLRQLDGYTF.